The present T cell receptor (beta chain) was sequenced within a study of blood T cell repertoires in COVID-19 (dated by TCRdb to the early 2020s). Regarding the study in general: Collaborator samples came from the United States, Italy and Spain and covered acute and convalescent phases of COVID-19. Nearly every sample came with metadata listing a de-identified subject ID, COVID-19 status, age in years and sex. Where HLA class I and class II types were available, the types were taken from metadata supplied by the sample provider, not from assay-based typing. The repertoires were released in a freely available public database meant as a resource for research on the immune response to SARS-CoV-2. The prospective study material was composed of cDNA or gDNA derived from T cells, B-cell-depleted T cells, or PBMCs. The dataset comprised deeply sampled blood TCRbeta repertoires from subjects exposed to, actively infected with, or recovered from COVID-19. The samples were drawn from the first 160 participants of the ongoing ImmuneRACE study and from over a thousand subjects provided by 6 global collaborators. Points the paper makes about the study in general: The amount of clinical and demographic metadata varied by source and participant and was provided uncurated.

TCRbeta CDR3 regions were amplified from genomic DNA by means of the immunoSEQ Assay, a bias-controlled multiplex PCR. Under the source paper's analysis protocol: The number of nucleated cells in each sample was estimated by amplification of reference gene primers within the assay. To quantify the absolute abundance of each unique TCRbeta CDR3 rearrangement, sequence reads were collapsed and filtered. For each sample, productive Simpson clonality was calculated as the square root of Simpson's diversity index across productive rearrangements. The table comes from immuneACCESS by way of TCRdb, which keeps in-frame sequences with V and J called. Part of the clones is missing from these tables; in studies checked, under half for an unresolved V gene and the rest for unknown reasons. The V and J calls and the clone size are those of that table, but D and trimming were determined from the DNA. Across this sample there are around 82,000 clones, with over 75% seen only once. Roughly an eighth of the sample goes to the ten largest clones.

From a lookup of the germline V gene (reference sequence), CDR1 and CDR2 are GTSNPN and SVGIG. Counted from cysteine to phenylalanine, this CDR3 has 16 amino acids. Only CDR3 DNA remains: 48 bases, in frame from the first base. Clipping removes 0 bases from V and 4 bases from J, with 7 as the unmatched junction base count. On this clone: There is no known antigen for this receptor. No quality values exist for individual bases; no much larger clone is one base distant.

Collaborating institutions collected whole blood in K2EDTA tubes following their own protocols. For TCRbeta analysis, collaborators shipped samples in one of three forms: frozen whole blood, isolated PBMCs, or DNA extracted from either of those sample types. The clonotype originates from an older man with active or convalescent COVID-19. The sequencing input was peripheral blood. The sequence joins TRBV30 to TRBJ2-2; TRBD2 lines up with 8 middle nucleotides. The nucleotide sequence reads as follows: TGTGCCTGGAGTGTACGGGTCGGGGGGGCCACCGGGGAGCTGTTTTTT. It codes for CAWSVRVGGATGELFF.